This T cell receptor (beta chain) was identified in a study of blood T cells in healthy people across ages. Broader study findings: Significant beta diversity loss was already apparent by age roughly 44, declining roughly linearly. With naive T cell percentage, TCR beta diversity showed a strong correlation.

Combining a sample-barcoded 5' primer with a J-beta primer mix, a second PCR ran for about 7 to 11 cycles. TCRdb independently ran MiXCR on the 5' RACE reads; one entry per CDR3 protein. The sample contains 1.5 million or so distinct CDR3 sequences, around 42% of which appear only once. The CDR3 has 14 residues. Trimming left V 6 bases short and J 6 bases short, with 15 bases between. Per germline, CDR1 ENHRY and CDR2 SYGVKD. This clonotype occurred a few times. Its antigen remains unknown. The chain recombines TRBV10-3 with TRBJ2-1; the D gene is possibly TRBD2 (5 bases). Source material: blood. The clonotype originates from a woman younger than 30 in good health. The chain's CDR3 is CAISRTSSGNEQFF. CDR3 DNA sequence: TGTGCCATCAGCCGAACTAGTTCGGGCAATGAGCAGTTCTTC.